The clone carrying this T cell receptor beta chain appeared a few times. Sample-barcoded 5' priming and a J-beta primer mix drove a second PCR of about 7 to 11 cycles. TCRdb used MiXCR to reprocess the 5' RACE reads, holding one entry per CDR3 protein. The table lists some 730,000 distinct CDR3 sequences, over 20% of them singletons. This entry belongs to a study of blood T cells in healthy people across ages. Input material: blood. The TCR comes from a man in his 70s in good health.

DNA of the CDR3: TGTGCCAGCAGTTTATTCCAGGGTATGAGCAATCAGCCCCAGCATTTT. Residues: CASSLFQGMSNQPQHF. The chain joins TRBV12-3 or TRBV12-4 to TRBJ1-5; possibly TRBD1 for D (5 bases). V dropped 2 bases and J dropped 1 base, with 12 bases sitting between them. The CDR3 length is 16 residues.